What follows are 31 T cell receptor beta chains derived from one specimen sequenced in a study of cytomegalovirus exposure and HLA in healthy donors. Primers: 60 Vbeta forward and 13 Jbeta reverse. The table came from immunoSEQ multiplex PCR; TCRdb's copy has only in-frame clones and leaves some out. The sample shows some 110,000 clones, 75% to 85% of them seen only once. Source material: PBMCs. The source of these receptors is a man in his thirties or forties in good health and CMV-seronegative.

The gene calls are TRBV5-1 and TRBJ2-2; TRBD2 matches 13 bases. The CDR3 runs to 16 residues. CDR1 and CDR2 from the germline V gene are SGHRS and YFSETQ. V shed 4 bases, J shed 3 bases, and the junction held 3 bases outside the gene matches. CDR3 region: CASSKTSGRDTGELFF. CDR3 coding DNA: TGCGCCAGCAGCAAAACTAGCGGGAGGGACACCGGGGAGCTGTTTTTT. The whole variable domain, filled in from reference TRBV5-1 and TRBJ2-2, reads KAGVTQTPRYLIKTRGQQVTLSCSPISGHRSVSWYQQTPGQGLQFLFEYFSETQRNKGNFPGRFSGRQFSNSRSEMNVSTLELGDSALYLCASSKTSGRDTGELFFGEGSRLTVL.

This clone was seen once. The gene calls are TRBV7-2 and TRBJ1-2; 7 nucleotides align to TRBD1. CDR3 length equals 15 residues. The trim removed 1 base at V and 1 base at J, leaving 3 bases unmatched. Germline V CDR1 and CDR2: SGHTA, FQGNSA. Here the CDR3 reads CASSLGPGGNYGYTF. For the CDR3, the DNA is TGTGCCAGCAGCTTAGGCCCAGGGGGTAACTATGGCTACACCTTC.

V usage is TRBV2 and J usage is TRBJ2-1, with a possible D match to TRBD2 (6 bases). There are 15 residues in the CDR3. Germline V gene lookup returns CDR1 SNHLY and CDR2 FYNNEI. V gave up 8 bases and J gave up 3 bases, with 17 bases separating them. Here the CDR3 reads CASSGTSPVYNEQFF. The CDR3 nucleotides read TGTGCCAGCTCCGGGACTTCACCCGTCTACAATGAGCAGTTCTTC.

This rearrangement joins TRBV6-1 to TRBJ1-5; perhaps TRBD1 as D (5 bases). The V gene lost 0 bases and the J gene lost 0 bases, with 12 bases spanning the gap. This CDR3 is built from 17 residues. Germline CDR1 and CDR2: MNHNS and SASEGT. The CDR3: CASSEARGGDSNQPQHF. The CDR3 DNA reads TGTGCCAGCAGTGAAGCGCGGGGGGGAGATAGCAATCAGCCCCAGCATTTT.

The chain carries TRBV7-2 and TRBJ2-7; no clear D gene. V lost 1 base to trimming and J lost 5 bases, with 9 bases between them. The CDR3 spans 13 residues. Germline V CDR1 and CDR2: SGHTA, FQGNSA. The CDR3 loop is CASSLGAGHEQYF. For the CDR3, the DNA is TGTGCCAGCAGCTTAGGGGCTGGCCACGAGCAGTACTTC.

The chain carries TRBV30 and TRBJ2-2; D might be TRBD2 (5 bases). The germline CDR1 and CDR2 sequences are GTSNPN and SVGIG (reference sequence). Deletions cut 4 bases from V and 0 bases from J, with 15 bases between. CDR3 length: 16 amino acids. The CDR3 DNA is TGTGCCTGGACCCGGGGTCTCTCCTCGAACACCGGGGAGCTGTTTTTT. Protein sequence: CAWTRGLSSNTGELFF.

The rearrangement uses TRBV9 and TRBJ1-4; D gene unclear. Trimming removed 0 bases from V and 7 bases from J, with 19 bases in between. This CDR3 comprises 17 residues. Germline-derived CDR1 and CDR2 are SGDLS and YYNGEE. The CDR3 sequence is CASSVGRQPSAGEKLFF. CDR3 nucleotides: TGTGCCAGCAGCGTAGGGCGTCAGCCTTCGGCGGGTGAAAAACTGTTTTTT.

V and J are TRBV29-1 and TRBJ1-1, with a possible D match to TRBD1 (6 bases). The germline CDR1 and CDR2 sequences are SQVTM and ANQGSEA. The CDR3 contains 15 residues. The V end lost 6 bases, the J end lost 2 bases, and 19 bases lay between the germline ends. The CDR3 region is CSVPGATVANTEAFF. DNA for the CDR3: TGCAGCGTCCCAGGGGCGACGGTAGCCAACACTGAAGCTTTCTTT. Full variable domain (outside the CDR3, taken from reference TRBV29-1 and TRBJ1-1): SAVISQKPSRDICQRGTSLTIQCQVDSQVTMMFWYRQQPGQSLTLIATANQGSEATYESGFVIDKFPISRPNLTFSTLTVSNMSPEDSSIYLCSVPGATVANTEAFFGQGTRLTVV.

This rearrangement joins TRBV5-4 to TRBJ2-1; a possible D gene is TRBD1 (7 bases). This CDR3 has 12 residues. Per germline, CDR1 SGHNT and CDR2 YYREEE (reference sequence). V shed 9 bases and J shed 10 bases, with 17 bases lying between them. The chain's CDR3 is CAISSGGGEQFF. Written as DNA, the CDR3 is TGTGCCATTTCCTCAGGGGGAGGCGAGCAGTTCTTC.

The chain employs TRBV5-8 and TRBJ2-1; tentative D call: TRBD1 (5 bases). V shed 3 bases and J shed 2 bases, with 6 bases lying between them. The CDR3 loop spans 13 amino acids. The germline V gene encodes CDR1 SGHTS and CDR2 YDEGEE. This CDR3 reads CASSWGAYNEQFF. CDR3 sequence (DNA): TGTGCCAGCAGCTGGGGCGCCTACAATGAGCAGTTCTTC.

The chain uses TRBV5-6 and TRBJ2-1; 11 nucleotides agree with TRBD2. V lost 1 base to trimming and J lost 4 bases; unmatched junction nucleotides: 1. CDR1 is SGHDT, CDR2 YYEEEE, per germline. There are 15 residues in the CDR3. DNA for the CDR3: TGTGCCAGCAGCTTGTCTAGCGGGAGGTACAATGAGCAGTTCTTC. Protein: CASSLSSGRYNEQFF.

This clone occurred a few times. The chain joins TRBV30 to TRBJ1-1; no firm D call. The germline V and J ends were trimmed by 1 base and 7 bases, with 19 bases remaining between them. CDR1 GTSNPN and CDR2 SVGIG come from the germline V gene (reference sequence). The CDR3 is made up of 15 amino acids. The CDR3 sequence is CAWSDSFPQRLEAFF. The CDR3 DNA reads TGTGCCTGGAGTGACTCCTTCCCCCAGAGACTTGAAGCTTTCTTT. The whole variable domain, filled in from reference TRBV30 and TRBJ1-1, reads SQTIHQWPATLVQPVGSPLSLECTVEGTSNPNLYWYRQAAGRGLQLLFYSVGIGQISSEVPQNLSASRPQDRQFILSSKKLLLSDSGFYLCAWSDSFPQRLEAFFGQGTRLTVV.

This clone appeared a few times. The rearrangement joins TRBV5-3 to TRBJ2-4; TRBD2 agrees at 11 bases. TRBV5-3 is treated as an ORF (open reading frame) with a function not yet certain. The length of the CDR3 is 12 residues. The V gene end was trimmed by 1 base and the J gene end by 16 bases; junction bases not matched to a gene: 4. The CDR3 here is CARSLCGTSGYF. The CDR3 bases are TGTGCCAGAAGCTTGTGTGGGACTAGCGGTTACTTC.

The chain links TRBV9 to TRBJ1-6; D not certain. V was trimmed by 0 bases and J by 6 bases, leaving 7 bases between them. Per germline, CDR1 SGDLS and CDR2 YYNGEE. The CDR3 loop spans 14 amino acids. In DNA, the CDR3 is TGTGCCAGCAGCGTAGGGCAGTTTAATTCACCCCTCCACTTT. Protein product: CASSVGQFNSPLHF.

The V call is TRBV30, the J call TRBJ2-5; TRBD1 might be the D (5 bases). The V end was cut by 0 bases, the J end by 1 base, with 12 bases between. Germline CDR1 reads GTSNPN; CDR2 reads SVGIG (reference sequence). This CDR3 contains 15 residues. As DNA, the CDR3 is TGTGCCTGGAGTGTAGGGGCAGGGCTCCAAGAGACCCAGTACTTC. Its protein product is CAWSVGAGLQETQYF.

The V and J genes are TRBV10-1 and TRBJ2-3, with 10 bases matching TRBD1. The V gene end was trimmed by 6 bases and the J gene end by 5 bases; junction bases not matched to a gene: 5. Germline CDR1 WNHNN, CDR2 SYGVQD (reference sequence). The CDR3 length is 14 residues. The DNA for the CDR3 is TGCGCCAGCAGCCGGGACAGGGGTAGAGATACGCAGTATTTT. This encodes CASSRDRGRDTQYF.

This chain uses TRBV4-2 with TRBJ2-5; 11 bases match TRBD1. Trimming took 5 bases from V and 0 from J; bases not matched to a gene: 11. Per germline, CDR1 LGHNA and CDR2 YNFKEQ. The CDR3 consists of 18 residues. In nucleotides, the CDR3 is TGTGCCAGCAGCTATTCCGGGACAGGGGGAGGGTACCAAGAGACCCAGTACTTC. Encoded protein: CASSYSGTGGGYQETQYF.

The rearrangement uses TRBV6-1 and TRBJ2-3; 7 bases are a match to TRBD2. The CDR3 consists of 13 residues. Unmatched junction bases numbered 7, after V lost 8 bases and J lost 5 bases. CDR1 is MNHNS and CDR2 is SASEGT in the germline V gene. CDR3 coding DNA: TGTGCCAGCCGGTGGGCGGGGGAAGATACGCAGTATTTT. Encoded protein: CASRWAGEDTQYF.

The chain is built from TRBV6-1 and TRBJ2-2; 10 nucleotides align to TRBD2. The junction had 9 bases not matched to a gene; V was cut back by 2 bases and J by 6 bases. From germline, CDR1 is MNHNS and CDR2 SASEGT. This CDR3 region has 17 residues. CDR3 amino acids: CASSESGSGRAAGELFF. The CDR3 DNA reads as TGTGCCAGCAGTGAAAGCGGAAGCGGGAGGGCGGCCGGGGAGCTGTTTTTT.

Written as DNA, the CDR3 is TGTGCTAGTCGTCCCTCCTACACAGATACGCAGTATTTT. Translated, it gives CASRPSYTDTQYF. This sequence joins TRBV12-5 and TRBJ2-3; D unclear. The CDR3 has 13 amino acids. Germline CDR1 reads LGHNT; CDR2 reads FRNRAP. V shed 8 bases and J shed 2 bases, with 11 bases lying between them.

This clone was seen a few times. The genes are TRBV5-6 and TRBJ2-1, with 8 positions matching TRBD2. The germline V gene has CDR1 SGHDT and CDR2 YYEEEE. The CDR3 sequence is 17 residues long. The trim removed 4 bases at V and 6 bases at J, leaving 15 bases unmatched. CDR3 in amino acids: CASSKTPWAGGPNEQFF. CDR3 DNA sequence: TGTGCCAGCAGCAAAACCCCATGGGCGGGAGGACCCAATGAGCAGTTCTTC. Full variable domain (remainder filled in from reference TRBV5-6 and TRBJ2-1): DAGVTQSPTHLIKTRGQQVTLRCSPKSGHDTVSWYQQALGQGPQFIFQYYEEEERQRGNFPDRFSGHQFPNYSSELNVNALLLGDSALYLCASSKTPWAGGPNEQFFGPGTRLTVL.

This chain joins TRBV7-9 and TRBJ2-3; 11 nucleotides match TRBD1. CDR3 length: 14 amino acids. Per germline, CDR1 SEHNR and CDR2 FQNEAQ (reference sequence). V was pared by 8 bases and J by 4 bases, with 5 bases of the junction left unmatched. CDR3 in DNA: TGTGCCAGCGGAAGGACAGGGGGCCCAGATACGCAGTATTTT. Translated: CASGRTGGPDTQYF. The complete variable domain, with remaining parts taken from reference TRBV7-9 and TRBJ2-3, reads DTGVSQNPRHKITKRGQNVTFRCDPISEHNRLYWYRQTLGQGPEFLTYFQNEAQLEKSRLLSDRFSAERPKGSFSTLEIQRTEQGDSAMYLCASGRTGGPDTQYFGPGTRLTVL.

The chain combines TRBV6-5 with TRBJ2-1; TRBD2 might be the D (5 bases). The V gene lost 4 bases and the J gene lost 2 bases, with 12 bases spanning the gap. The CDR3 is made up of 15 amino acids. Germline V gene data show CDR1 as MNHEY and CDR2 as SVGAGI. The CDR3 DNA is TGTGCCAGCAGTTTAATCAGCGGTACCTACAATGAGCAGTTCTTC. It translates to CASSLISGTYNEQFF.

This sequence joins TRBV15 and TRBJ2-5, with a possible D match to TRBD2 (5 bases). V was shortened by 3 bases and J by 5 bases, with 13 bases between the two germline ends. Germline CDR1 LNHNV, CDR2 YYDKDF (reference sequence). This CDR3 is built from 14 residues. CDR3 in amino acids: CATSRRTGGETQYF. For the CDR3, the DNA is TGTGCCACCAGCAGGAGGACGGGCGGGGAGACCCAGTACTTC.

The chain joins TRBV7-2 to TRBJ2-5; 8 bases match TRBD1. V lost 5 bases and J lost 7; bases outside the gene matches: 9. The CDR3 has 14 amino acids. CDR1 and CDR2 from the germline V gene are SGHTA and FQGNSA. CDR3 sequence reads: CASSNQGAAGTQYF. The DNA for the CDR3 is TGTGCCAGCAGCAATCAGGGGGCGGCTGGGACCCAGTACTTC.

This chain links TRBV19 with TRBJ1-1, with 8 bases aligning to TRBD1. This CDR3 contains 19 residues. CDR1 LNHDA and CDR2 SQIVND come from the germline V gene (reference sequence). J gave up 4 bases and V 5 bases, and 21 bases lay outside the gene matches. The CDR3 reads CASSSLPGQGGRGTTEAFF. The CDR3 region has the DNA TGTGCCAGTAGTTCCCTCCCTGGACAGGGTGGTAGAGGGACCACTGAAGCTTTCTTT.

The chain joins TRBV5-1 to TRBJ2-5; 9 nucleotides line up with TRBD1. CDR3 length equals 16 residues. The V segment lost 1 base and the J segment 0 bases; nucleotides outside the gene matches: 4. Looked up from germline, CDR1 is SGHRS and CDR2 is YFSETQ. The CDR3 DNA is TGCGCCAGCAGCTTGCGGGACAGGGTGTACCAAGAGACCCAGTACTTC. It translates to CASSLRDRVYQETQYF.

The chain couples TRBV25-1 to TRBJ2-1; D remains unclear. This CDR3 is 16 amino acids long. The ends were cut back, 4 bases at V and 2 bases at J, with 15 bases in the middle. The germline gives CDR1 MGHDK, CDR2 SYGVNS. CDR3 bases: TGTGCCAGCAGTGCCCCTAATAATATTCCCTACAATGAGCAGTTCTTC. Residues: CASSAPNNIPYNEQFF.

Only one count was recorded for this clone. The chain recombines TRBV14 with TRBJ2-7; 7 bases agree with TRBD1. V lost 2 bases and J lost 7; bases outside the gene matches: 8. Germline CDR1 SGHDN, CDR2 FVKESK. The CDR3 spans 14 residues. The CDR3: CASSQTQGMREQYF. The CDR3 bases are TGTGCCAGCAGCCAAACACAGGGGATGAGAGAGCAGTACTTC.

This clone has a handful of counts. CDR3 sequence reads: CASREGGNEKLFF. The DNA of the CDR3 is TGCGCCAGCAGAGAAGGGGGTAATGAAAAACTGTTTTTT. V and J are TRBV4-1 and TRBJ1-4; tentative D call: TRBD1 (6 bases). From germline, CDR1 is MGHRA and CDR2 YSYEKL. V lost 6 bases and J lost 4, with 9 bases in between. The CDR3 runs 13 residues.

The chain combines TRBV25-1 with TRBJ1-5; D not resolved. The germline V gene has CDR1 MGHDK and CDR2 SYGVNS. The CDR3 covers 16 residues. V shed 5 bases and J shed 2 bases, with 16 bases lying between them. CDR3 coding DNA: TGTGCCAGCAGTCCCCGGGGAGGAGCAGGCAATCAGCCCCAGCATTTT. It specifies CASSPRGGAGNQPQHF.